This TCR beta chain was documented in a study of blood T cell repertoires in COVID-19. Overall study context: Sites in the United States, Italy and Spain provided acute and convalescent COVID-19 samples. PBMCs, B-cell-depleted T cells, or T cells were the source of the cDNA or gDNA that made up the material.

Authors' analysis steps: Amplified reference gene primers provided the basis for estimating nucleated cell counts. Only in-frame clones appear in the TCRdb table, and some are missing; sequencing was by immunoSEQ multiplex PCR. V and J calls and clone size follow that table, whereas D and trimming were derived from the DNA. The sample lists over 150,000 clones; around nine tenths were seen once. Germline CDR1 is ENHRY and CDR2 is SYGVKD. Trimming at V came to 0 bases and at J to 1 base, leaving 7 bases not matched to a gene. CDR3 length: 17 amino acids. Seattle researchers signed up patients amid active infection and tracked them longitudinally.

The TCR comes from a man aged 45 to 65 with COVID-19, enrolled during active disease. The chain carries TRBV10-3 and TRBJ2-3; 7 bases align to TRBD2. The sample comprised peripheral blood. The CDR3 spells CAISESIGGTRTDTQYF. CDR3 DNA sequence: TGTGCCATCAGTGAGTCGATCGGGGGGACCCGCACAGATACGCAGTATTTT.